A selection of T cell receptor beta chains follows, all from one sample in a study of cytomegalovirus exposure and HLA in healthy donors. Clones were sequenced by immunoSEQ multiplex PCR, and TCRdb holds only the in-frame ones, with some missing. The sample contains about 160,000 clones, 65% to 85% of which appear only once. Sequenced material: PBMCs. The receptors were sampled from a man aged 60-69 years in good health and CMV-seronegative. Each CDR3 is given with its conserved first and last residue. The D gene is left open where the match is weak. Rows give clone size only sometimes, using once, few, many, or a class for an expanded clone.

TGTGCCTGGCTGGCCCAGGTAGGCTATGGCTACACCTTC CAWLAQVGYGYTF - - TRBJ1-2 TRBV30
TGTGCCAGCAGCATTACCCCACGGACAGCCTTTACGGAAAACATTCAGTACTTC CASSITPRTAFTENIQYF - - TRBJ2-4 TRBV28
TGTGCCAGCAGCACGGGGACTAGCGGATACGAGCAGTACTTC CASSTGTSGYEQYF TRBD2 - TRBJ2-7 TRBV9
TGTGCCAGTAGTCGTTACGGACTTAAAGAGGAGCTGTTTTTT CASSRYGLKEELFF - - TRBJ2-2 TRBV19
TGTGCCAGCAGTGGATGCAGGGGGCAAGCAACGGAAAAACTGTTTTTT CASSGCRGQATEKLFF TRBD1 - TRBJ1-4 TRBV6-1
TGCGCCAGCAGCCACGAAGGGACAGGCGGGGGCTATGGCTACACCTTC CASSHEGTGGGYGYTF TRBD1 - TRBJ1-2 TRBV4-3
TGCGCCAGCAGCTTGGTCGGAGGGCTGATAGAGACCCAGTACTTC CASSLVGGLIETQYF - - TRBJ2-5 TRBV5-1
TGTGCCAGCAGCCAAGCGGGGTTCTACGAGCAGTACTTC CASSQAGFYEQYF - - TRBJ2-7 TRBV14
TGTGCCAGCAGTTCACAGGGGGTGTACTATGGCTACACCTTC CASSSQGVYYGYTF TRBD1 - TRBJ1-2 TRBV6-5
TGCAGCGTTGGTTACCAGGGGGCTTTAGAAAACACCATATATTTT CSVGYQGALENTIYF TRBD1 few TRBJ1-3 TRBV29-1
TGCGCCAGCAGCCAAACGCCTAGCCGTCCCCGAGGCTACGAGCAGTACTTC CASSQTPSRPRGYEQYF - - TRBJ2-7 TRBV4-1
TGTGCCAGCAGCGTAGTTTCCGGGGGATTTAATTCACCCCTCCACTTT CASSVVSGGFNSPLHF - few TRBJ1-6 TRBV9
TGTGCCAGCAGGGAAACTGCGGACTCTGGAAACACCATATATTTT CASRETADSGNTIYF - once TRBJ1-3 TRBV7-6
TGTGCCAGCAGTTTATATCCGGGACAATTAGGGTCACCCCTCCACTTT CASSLYPGQLGSPLHF - - TRBJ1-6 TRBV28
TGTGCCAGCAGCGCGGGACAGGCTATGGTGTTGGACACCGGGGAGCTGTTTTTT CASSAGQAMVLDTGELFF TRBD1 - TRBJ2-2 TRBV11-2
TGTGCCAGAACGCTTCCAGCGGGAGTCCACGAGCAGTACTTC CARTLPAGVHEQYF TRBD2 - TRBJ2-7 TRBV7-7